This entry features one T cell receptor beta chain sequence. Trimming removed 9 bases from V and 2 bases from J; junction bases left unmatched: 17. The CDR3 is made up of 17 amino acids. In germline, CDR1 is LNHNV, CDR2 YYDKDF (reference sequence). This record comes from a study of T cell changes during pregnancy in multiple sclerosis. Assay used: immunoSEQ multiplex PCR; TCRdb lists only in-frame clones, some missing. The table has 90,000 to 130,000 clones, about 90% seen once. The TCR was taken from a female donor with multiple sclerosis, enrolled in a pregnancy study. The V call is TRBV15, the J call TRBJ2-3, with 7 nucleotides matching TRBD1. The sequenced sample was peripheral blood, obtained in the third trimester of pregnancy. The CDR3 region has the DNA TGTGCCACTAAGGGGGCACAGGGGCGTGCTTTCACAGATACGCAGTATTTT. Translation: CATKGAQGRAFTDTQYF.